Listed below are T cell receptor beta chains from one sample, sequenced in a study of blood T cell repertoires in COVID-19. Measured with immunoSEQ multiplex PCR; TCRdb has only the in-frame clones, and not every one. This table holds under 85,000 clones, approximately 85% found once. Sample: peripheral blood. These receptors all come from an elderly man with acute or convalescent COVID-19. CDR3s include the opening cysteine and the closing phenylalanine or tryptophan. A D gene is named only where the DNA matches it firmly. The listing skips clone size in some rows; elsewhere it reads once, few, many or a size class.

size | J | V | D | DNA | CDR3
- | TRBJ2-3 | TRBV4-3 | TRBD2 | TGCGCCAGCAGCCCACGGGGGGAAACAGATACGCAGTATTTT | CASSPRGETDTQYF
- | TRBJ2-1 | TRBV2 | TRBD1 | TGTGCCAGCAGTAGGACAGGGGCCATCTACAATGAGCAGTTCTTC | CASSRTGAIYNEQFF
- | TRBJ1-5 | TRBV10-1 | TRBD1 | TGCGCCGCACCCGGGACAGGGGATCAGCCCCAGCATTTT | CAAPGTGDQPQHF
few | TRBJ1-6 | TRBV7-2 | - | TGTGCCAGCAGCTTAATTCTCCTGAGCTCCTATAATTCACCCCTCCACTTT | CASSLILLSSYNSPLHF
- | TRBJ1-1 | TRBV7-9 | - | TGTGCCAGCAGCTTAGGGAGGTTTGGGGGGACGTTCCTGAACACTGAAGCTTTCTTT | CASSLGRFGGTFLNTEAFF
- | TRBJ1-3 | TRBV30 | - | TGTGCCTGGACAGGGTGGGACACCATATATTTT | CAWTGWDTIYF
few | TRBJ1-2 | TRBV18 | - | TGTGCCAGCTCACCTCTGGCAGTGCGGGGGTATGCGGGCTACACCTTC | CASSPLAVRGYAGYTF
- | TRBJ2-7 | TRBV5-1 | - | TGCGCCAGCAGGGGCTCTGGCTCCTACGAGCAGTACTTC | CASRGSGSYEQYF
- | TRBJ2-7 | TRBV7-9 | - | TGTGCCAGCAGCCAGGGCGGGACTCCCGCCTACGAGCAGTACTTC | CASSQGGTPAYEQYF
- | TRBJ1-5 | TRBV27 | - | TGTGCCAGCAGATCCTGGGGGGGCCCGAATCAGCCCCAGCATTTT | CASRSWGGPNQPQHF
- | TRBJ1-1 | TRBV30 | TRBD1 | TGTGCCTGGGCGCAGGGGGCTCTTGCTGAAGCTTTCTTT | CAWAQGALAEAFF
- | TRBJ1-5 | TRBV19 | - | TGTGCCAGTAGTATATCCGTCTCTTCTTCGGGTCAGCCCCAGCATTTT | CASSISVSSSGQPQHF
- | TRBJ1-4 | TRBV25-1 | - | TGTGCCAGCAGTGACAGGGGCCCTAGGGAAAAACTGTTTTTT | CASSDRGPREKLFF
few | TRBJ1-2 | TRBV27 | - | TGTGCCAGCAGTATATCCCCCGCGGGCCAGAACTATGGCTACACCTTC | CASSISPAGQNYGYTF
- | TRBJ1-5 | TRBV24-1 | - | TGTGCCACCAGTGAGTCAGGGAATCAGCCCCAGCATTTT | CATSESGNQPQHF
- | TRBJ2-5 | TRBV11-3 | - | TGTGCCAGCAGGGGCCCCCAAGAGACCCAGTACTTC | CASRGPQETQYF